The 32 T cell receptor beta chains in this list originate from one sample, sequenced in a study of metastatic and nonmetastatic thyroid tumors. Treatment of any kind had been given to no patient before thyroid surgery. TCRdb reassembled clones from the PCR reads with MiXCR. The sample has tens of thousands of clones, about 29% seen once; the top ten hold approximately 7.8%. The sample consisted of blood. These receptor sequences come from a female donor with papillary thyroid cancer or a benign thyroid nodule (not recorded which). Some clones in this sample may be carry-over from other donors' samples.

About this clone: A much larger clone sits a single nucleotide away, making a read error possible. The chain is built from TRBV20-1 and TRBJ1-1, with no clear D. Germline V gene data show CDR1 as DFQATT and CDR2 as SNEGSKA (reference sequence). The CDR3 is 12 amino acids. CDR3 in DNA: TGCAGTGCTAGAGATCCCAGCACTGATGCTTTCTTT. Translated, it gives CSARDPSTDAFF.

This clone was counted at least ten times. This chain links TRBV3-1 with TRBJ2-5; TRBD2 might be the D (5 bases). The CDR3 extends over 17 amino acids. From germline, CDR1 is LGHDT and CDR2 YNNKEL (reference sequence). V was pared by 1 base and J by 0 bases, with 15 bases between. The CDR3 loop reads CASSQAVSGSHQETQYF. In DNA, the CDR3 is TGTGCCAGCAGCCAAGCCGTAAGCGGCAGTCACCAAGAGACCCAGTACTTC.

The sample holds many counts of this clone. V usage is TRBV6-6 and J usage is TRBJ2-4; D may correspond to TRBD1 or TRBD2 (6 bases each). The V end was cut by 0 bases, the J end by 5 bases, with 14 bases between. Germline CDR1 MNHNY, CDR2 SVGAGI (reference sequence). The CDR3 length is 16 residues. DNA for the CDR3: TGTGCCAGCAGTTACTCTTTGAAGGGGGGACAAAACATTCAGTACTTC. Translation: CASSYSLKGGQNIQYF.

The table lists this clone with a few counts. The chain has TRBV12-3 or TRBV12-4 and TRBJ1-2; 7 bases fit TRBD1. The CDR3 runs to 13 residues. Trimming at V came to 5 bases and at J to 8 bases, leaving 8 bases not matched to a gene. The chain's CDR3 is CASSKTGSGGYTF. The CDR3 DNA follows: TGTGCCAGCAGTAAGACAGGGTCGGGGGGCTACACCTTC.

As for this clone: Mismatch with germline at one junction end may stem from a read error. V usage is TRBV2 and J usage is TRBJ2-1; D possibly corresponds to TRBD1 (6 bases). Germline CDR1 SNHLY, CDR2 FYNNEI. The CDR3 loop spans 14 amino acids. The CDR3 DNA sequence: TGTGCCATCAGTGGCCTAACAGGGAGTACTGAGCAGTTCTTC. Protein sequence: CAISGLTGSTEQFF.

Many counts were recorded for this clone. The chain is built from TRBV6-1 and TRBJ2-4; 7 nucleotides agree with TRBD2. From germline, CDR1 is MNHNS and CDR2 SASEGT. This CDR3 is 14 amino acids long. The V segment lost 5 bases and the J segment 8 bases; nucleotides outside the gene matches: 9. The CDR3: CASSWDYDGDIQYF. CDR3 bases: TGTGCCAGCAGTTGGGACTACGATGGGGACATTCAGTACTTC.

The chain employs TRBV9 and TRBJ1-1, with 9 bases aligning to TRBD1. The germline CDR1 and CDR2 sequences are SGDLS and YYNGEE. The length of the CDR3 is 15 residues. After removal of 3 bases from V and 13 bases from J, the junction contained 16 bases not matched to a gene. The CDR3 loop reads CASSARGQGNTDGFF. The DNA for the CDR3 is TGTGCCAGCAGCGCCCGCGGACAGGGGAACACTGATGGTTTCTTT.

The CDR3 DNA follows: TGCGCCAGCAGCCTAGACAGGGGAGGCTATGGCTACACCTTC. Translated, it gives CASSLDRGGYGYTF. The V gene is TRBV4-1, the J gene TRBJ1-2; 8 bases align to TRBD1. V was clipped by 4 bases and J by 4 bases; unmatched bases: 5. Germline V CDR1 and CDR2: MGHRA, YSYEKL. The CDR3 runs to 14 residues.

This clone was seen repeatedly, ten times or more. This CDR3 reads CATSDLTSGVGDTQYF. The DNA of the CDR3 is TGTGCCACCAGTGATTTGACTAGCGGGGTCGGGGATACGCAGTATTTT. This rearrangement joins TRBV24-1 to TRBJ2-3; 10 bases fit TRBD2. The CDR3 consists of 16 residues. Germline CDR1 KGHDR, CDR2 SFDVKD. V was pared by 0 bases and J by 6 bases, with 5 bases of the junction left unmatched.

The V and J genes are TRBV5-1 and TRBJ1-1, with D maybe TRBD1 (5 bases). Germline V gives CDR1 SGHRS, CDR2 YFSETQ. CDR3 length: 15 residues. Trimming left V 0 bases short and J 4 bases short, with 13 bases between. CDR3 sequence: CASSLETAYPTEAFF. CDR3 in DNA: TGCGCCAGCAGCTTGGAGACAGCCTACCCCACTGAAGCTTTCTTT.

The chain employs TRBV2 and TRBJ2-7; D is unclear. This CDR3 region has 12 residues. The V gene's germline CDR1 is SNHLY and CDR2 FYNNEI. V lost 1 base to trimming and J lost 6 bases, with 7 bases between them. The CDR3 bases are TGTGCCAGCAGTGAAGGCCCTGGCGAGCAGTACTTC. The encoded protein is CASSEGPGEQYF.

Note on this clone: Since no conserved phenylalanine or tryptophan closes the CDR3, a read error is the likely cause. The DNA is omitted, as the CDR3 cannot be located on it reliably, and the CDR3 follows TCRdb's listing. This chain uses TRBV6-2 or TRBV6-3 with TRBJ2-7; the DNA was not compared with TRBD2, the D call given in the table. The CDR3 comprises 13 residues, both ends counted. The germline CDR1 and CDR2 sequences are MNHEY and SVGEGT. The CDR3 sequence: CASSPGLAREQYI.

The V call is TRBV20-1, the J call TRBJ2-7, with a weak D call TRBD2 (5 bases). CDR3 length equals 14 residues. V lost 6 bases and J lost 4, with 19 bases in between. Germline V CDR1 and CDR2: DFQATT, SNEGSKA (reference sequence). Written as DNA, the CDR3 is TGCAGTGCCGCCTTCCGGGAACAAGGATACGAGCAGTACTTC. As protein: CSAAFREQGYEQYF.

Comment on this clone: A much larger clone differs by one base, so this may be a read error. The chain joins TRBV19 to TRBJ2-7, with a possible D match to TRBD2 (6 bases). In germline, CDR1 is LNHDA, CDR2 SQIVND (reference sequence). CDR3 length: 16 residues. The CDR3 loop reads CASRRLAWESSYEQYF. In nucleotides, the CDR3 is TGTGCCAGTAGGAGGCTAGCGTGGGAGAGCTCCTACGAACAGTACTTC.

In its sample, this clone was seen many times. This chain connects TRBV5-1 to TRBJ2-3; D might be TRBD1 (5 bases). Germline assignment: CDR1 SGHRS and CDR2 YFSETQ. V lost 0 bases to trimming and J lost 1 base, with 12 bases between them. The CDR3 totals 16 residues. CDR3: CASSLEQAKRTDTQYF. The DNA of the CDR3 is TGCGCCAGCAGCTTGGAACAGGCCAAGCGCACAGATACGCAGTATTTT. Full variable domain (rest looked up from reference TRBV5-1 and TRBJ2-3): KAGVTQTPRYLIKTRGQQVTLSCSPISGHRSVSWYQQTPGQGLQFLFEYFSETQRNKGNFPGRFSGRQFSNSRSEMNVSTLELGDSALYLCASSLEQAKRTDTQYFGPGTRLTVL.

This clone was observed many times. The CDR3 nucleotides are TGTGCCAGCTTGTCCCGGGAGGCCGATAGGACCCAGTACTTC. Translated, it gives CASLSREADRTQYF. The chain joins TRBV12-3 or TRBV12-4 to TRBJ2-5, with 7 nucleotides matching TRBD2. CDR3 length: 14 amino acids. J was trimmed by 7 bases and V by 8 bases; bases with no gene match: 13.

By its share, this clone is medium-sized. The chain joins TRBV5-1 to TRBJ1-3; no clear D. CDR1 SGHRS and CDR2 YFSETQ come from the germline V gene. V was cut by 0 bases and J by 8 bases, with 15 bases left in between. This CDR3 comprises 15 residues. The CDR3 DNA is TGCGCCAGCAGCTTGGGAGGGCCGATCACCGACACCATATATTTT. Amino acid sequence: CASSLGGPITDTIYF.

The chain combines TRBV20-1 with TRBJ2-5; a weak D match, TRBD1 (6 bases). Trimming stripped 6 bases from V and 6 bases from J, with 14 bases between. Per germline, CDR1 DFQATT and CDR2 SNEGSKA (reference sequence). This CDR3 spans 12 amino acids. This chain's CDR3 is CSAPDSPQTQYF. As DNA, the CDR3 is TGCAGTGCCCCGGACAGCCCCCAGACCCAGTACTTC.

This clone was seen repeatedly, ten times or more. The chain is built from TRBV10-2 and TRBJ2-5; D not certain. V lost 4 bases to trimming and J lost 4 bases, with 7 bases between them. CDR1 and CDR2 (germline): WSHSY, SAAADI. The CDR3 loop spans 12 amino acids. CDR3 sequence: CASSAGSETQYF. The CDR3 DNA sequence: TGCGCCAGCAGTGCAGGTTCAGAGACCCAGTACTTC.

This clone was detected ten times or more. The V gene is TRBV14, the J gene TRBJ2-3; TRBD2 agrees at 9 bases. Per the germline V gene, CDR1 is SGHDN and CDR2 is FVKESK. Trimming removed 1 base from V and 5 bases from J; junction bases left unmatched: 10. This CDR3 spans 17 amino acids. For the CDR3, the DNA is TGTGCCAGCAGCCAAGCCTCAGCGGGAGGCGCGAGAGATACGCAGTATTTT. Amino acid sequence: CASSQASAGGARDTQYF.

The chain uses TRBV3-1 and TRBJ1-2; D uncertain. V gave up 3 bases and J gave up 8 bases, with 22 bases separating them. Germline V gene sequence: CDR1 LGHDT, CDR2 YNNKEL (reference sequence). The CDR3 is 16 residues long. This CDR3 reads CASSHSLGVSGNGYTF. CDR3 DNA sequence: TGTGCCAGCAGCCATAGCCTCGGGGTGTCGGGGAACGGCTACACCTTC.

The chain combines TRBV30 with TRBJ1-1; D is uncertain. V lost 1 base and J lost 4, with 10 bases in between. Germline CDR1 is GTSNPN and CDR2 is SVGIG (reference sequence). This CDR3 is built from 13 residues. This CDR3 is CAWSDRTGTEAFF. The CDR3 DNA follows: TGTGCCTGGAGTGACCGTACCGGCACTGAAGCTTTCTTT.

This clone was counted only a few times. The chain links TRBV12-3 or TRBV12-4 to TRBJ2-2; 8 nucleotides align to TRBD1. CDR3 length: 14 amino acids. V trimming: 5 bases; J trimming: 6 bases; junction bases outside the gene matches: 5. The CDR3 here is CASSTRQGSGELFF. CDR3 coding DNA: TGTGCCAGCAGTACCAGACAGGGGTCCGGGGAGCTGTTTTTT.

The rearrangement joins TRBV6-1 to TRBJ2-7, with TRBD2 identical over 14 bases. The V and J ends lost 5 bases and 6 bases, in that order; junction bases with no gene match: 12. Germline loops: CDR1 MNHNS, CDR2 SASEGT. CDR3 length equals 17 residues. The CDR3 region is CASSHGLAGGQGGEQYF. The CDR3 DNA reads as TGTGCCAGCAGTCATGGACTAGCGGGAGGTCAGGGGGGCGAGCAGTACTTC.

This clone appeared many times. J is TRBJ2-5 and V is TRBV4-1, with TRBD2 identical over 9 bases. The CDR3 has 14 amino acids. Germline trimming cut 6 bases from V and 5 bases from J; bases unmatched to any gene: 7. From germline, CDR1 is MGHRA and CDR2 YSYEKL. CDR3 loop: CASSRGSGSETQYF. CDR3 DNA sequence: TGCGCCAGCAGTAGAGGTAGCGGGAGCGAGACCCAGTACTTC.

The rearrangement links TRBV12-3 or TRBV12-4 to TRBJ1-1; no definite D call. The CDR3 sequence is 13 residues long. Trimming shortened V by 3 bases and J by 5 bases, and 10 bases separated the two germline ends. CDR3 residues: CASSFTGRTEAFF. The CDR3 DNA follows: TGTGCCAGCAGTTTTACGGGCAGGACTGAAGCTTTCTTT.

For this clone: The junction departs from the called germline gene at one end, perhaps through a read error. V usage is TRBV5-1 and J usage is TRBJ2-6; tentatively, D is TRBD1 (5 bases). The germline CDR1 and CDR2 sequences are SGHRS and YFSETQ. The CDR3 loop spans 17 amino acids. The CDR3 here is CASSLVGVGSGANALTF. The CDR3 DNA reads TGCGCCAGCAGCTTGGTTGGAGTGGGCTCTGGGGCCAACGCCCTGACTTTC.

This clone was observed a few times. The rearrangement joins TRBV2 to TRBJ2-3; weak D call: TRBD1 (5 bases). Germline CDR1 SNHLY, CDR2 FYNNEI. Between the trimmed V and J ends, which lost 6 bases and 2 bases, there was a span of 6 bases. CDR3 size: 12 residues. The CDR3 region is CASRDTTDTQYF. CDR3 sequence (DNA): TGTGCCAGCAGGGACACCACAGATACGCAGTATTTT.

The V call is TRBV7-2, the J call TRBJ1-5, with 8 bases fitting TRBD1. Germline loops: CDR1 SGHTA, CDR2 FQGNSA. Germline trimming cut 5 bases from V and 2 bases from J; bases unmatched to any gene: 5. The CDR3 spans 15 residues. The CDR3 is CASSGSGQGNQPQHF. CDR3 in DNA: TGTGCCAGCAGCGGATCGGGACAGGGCAATCAGCCCCAGCATTTT.

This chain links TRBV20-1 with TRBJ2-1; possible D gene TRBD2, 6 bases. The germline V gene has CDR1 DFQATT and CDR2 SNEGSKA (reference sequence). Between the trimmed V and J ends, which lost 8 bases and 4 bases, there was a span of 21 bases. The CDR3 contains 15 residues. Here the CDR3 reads CSSYTLAGGYNEQFF. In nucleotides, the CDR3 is TGCAGTTCTTATACACTAGCTGGAGGTTACAATGAGCAGTTCTTC.

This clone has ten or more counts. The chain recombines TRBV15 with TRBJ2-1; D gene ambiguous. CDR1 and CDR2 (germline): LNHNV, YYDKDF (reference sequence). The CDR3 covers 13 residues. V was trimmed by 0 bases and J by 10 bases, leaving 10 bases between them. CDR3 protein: CATSRDLAPEQFF. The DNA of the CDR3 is TGTGCCACCAGCAGAGATCTCGCACCGGAGCAGTTCTTC.

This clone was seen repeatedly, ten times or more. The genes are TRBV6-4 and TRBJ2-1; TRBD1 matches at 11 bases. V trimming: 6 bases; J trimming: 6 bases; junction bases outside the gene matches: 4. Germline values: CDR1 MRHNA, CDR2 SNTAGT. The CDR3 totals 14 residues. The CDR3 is CASSSGTGGNEQFF. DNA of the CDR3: TGTGCCAGCAGCTCCGGGACAGGGGGCAATGAGCAGTTCTTC.